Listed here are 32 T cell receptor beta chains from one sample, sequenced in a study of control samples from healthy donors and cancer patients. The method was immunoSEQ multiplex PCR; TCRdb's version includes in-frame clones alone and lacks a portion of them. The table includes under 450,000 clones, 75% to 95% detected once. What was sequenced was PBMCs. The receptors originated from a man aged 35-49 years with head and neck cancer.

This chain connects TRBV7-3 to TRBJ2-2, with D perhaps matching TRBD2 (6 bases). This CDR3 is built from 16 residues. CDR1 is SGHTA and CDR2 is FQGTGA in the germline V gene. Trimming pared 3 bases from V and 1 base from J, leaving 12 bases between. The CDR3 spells CASSLSYSGNTGELFF. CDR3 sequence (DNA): TGTGCCAGCAGCTTGTCTTATAGCGGGAACACCGGGGAGCTGTTTTTT. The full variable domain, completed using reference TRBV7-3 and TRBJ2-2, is GAGVSQTPSNKVTEKGKYVELRCDPISGHTALYWYRQSLGQGPEFLIYFQGTGAADDSGLPNDRFFAVRPEGSVSTLKIQRTERGDSAVYLCASSLSYSGNTGELFFGEGSRLTVL.

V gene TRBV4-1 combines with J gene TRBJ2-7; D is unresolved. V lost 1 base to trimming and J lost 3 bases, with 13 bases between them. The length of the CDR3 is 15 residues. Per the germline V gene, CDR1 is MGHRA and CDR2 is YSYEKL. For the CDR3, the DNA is TGCGCCAGCAGCCAAGTATACGGCATACGCTACGAGCAGTACTTC. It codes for CASSQVYGIRYEQYF.

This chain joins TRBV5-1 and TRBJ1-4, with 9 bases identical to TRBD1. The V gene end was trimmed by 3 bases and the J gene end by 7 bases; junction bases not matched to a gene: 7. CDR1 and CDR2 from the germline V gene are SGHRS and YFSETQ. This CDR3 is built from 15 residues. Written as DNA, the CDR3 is TGCGCCAGCAGCTCACAGGGGGCAAGGAGTGAAAAACTGTTTTTT. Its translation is CASSSQGARSEKLFF.

CDR3 residues: CASSPGLAGAGGETQYF. The DNA for the CDR3 is TGCGCCAGCAGCCCGGGACTAGCGGGAGCGGGGGGAGAGACCCAGTACTTC. The chain is built from TRBV4-1 and TRBJ2-5; 14 bases agree with TRBD2. Trimming removed 4 bases from V and 4 bases from J; junction bases left unmatched: 8. This CDR3 contains 17 residues. Looked up from germline, CDR1 is MGHRA and CDR2 is YSYEKL.

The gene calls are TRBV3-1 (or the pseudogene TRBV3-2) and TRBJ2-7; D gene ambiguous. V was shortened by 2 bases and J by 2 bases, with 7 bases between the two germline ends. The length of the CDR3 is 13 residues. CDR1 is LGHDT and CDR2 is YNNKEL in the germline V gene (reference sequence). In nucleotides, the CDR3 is TGTGCCAGCAGCCAATCGGGCCCCTACGAGCAGTACTTC. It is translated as CASSQSGPYEQYF.

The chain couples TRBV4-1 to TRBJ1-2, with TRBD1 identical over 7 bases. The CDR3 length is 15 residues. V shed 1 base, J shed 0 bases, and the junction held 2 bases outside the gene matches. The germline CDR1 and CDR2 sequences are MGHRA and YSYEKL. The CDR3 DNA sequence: TGCGCCAGCAGCCAAGTGGGGACAGCTAACTATGGCTACACCTTC. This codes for CASSQVGTANYGYTF.

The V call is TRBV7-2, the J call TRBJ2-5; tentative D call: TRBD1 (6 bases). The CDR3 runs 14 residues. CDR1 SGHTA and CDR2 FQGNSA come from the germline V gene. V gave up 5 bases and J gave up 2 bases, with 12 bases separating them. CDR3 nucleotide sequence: TGTGCCAGCAGCATGCCACAGGGTCAAGAGACCCAGTACTTC. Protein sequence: CASSMPQGQETQYF.

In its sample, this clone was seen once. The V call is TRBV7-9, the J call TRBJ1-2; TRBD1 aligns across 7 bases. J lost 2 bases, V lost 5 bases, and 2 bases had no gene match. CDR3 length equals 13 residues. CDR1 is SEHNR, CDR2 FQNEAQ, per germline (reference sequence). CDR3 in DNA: TGTGCCAGCAGCAAGGGACAGAACTATGGCTACACCTTC. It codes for CASSKGQNYGYTF.

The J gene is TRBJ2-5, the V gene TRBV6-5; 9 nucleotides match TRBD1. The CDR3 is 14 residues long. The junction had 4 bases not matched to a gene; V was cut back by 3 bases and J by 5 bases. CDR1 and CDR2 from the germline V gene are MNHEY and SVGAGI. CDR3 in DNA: TGTGCCAGCAGTTATGGGACAGGGAAGGAGACCCAGTACTTC. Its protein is CASSYGTGKETQYF.

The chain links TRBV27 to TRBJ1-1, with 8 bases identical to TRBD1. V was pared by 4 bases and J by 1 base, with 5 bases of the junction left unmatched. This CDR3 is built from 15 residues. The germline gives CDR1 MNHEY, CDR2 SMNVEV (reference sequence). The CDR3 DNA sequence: TGTGCCAGCAGTTCGGGGACAGGTGGGAACACTGAAGCTTTCTTT. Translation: CASSSGTGGNTEAFF.

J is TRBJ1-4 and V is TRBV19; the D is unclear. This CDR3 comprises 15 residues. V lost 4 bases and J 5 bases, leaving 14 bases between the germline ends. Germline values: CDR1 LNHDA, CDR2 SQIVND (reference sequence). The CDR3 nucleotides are TGTGCCAGTAGTAGACTAGGCAACCGAAATGAAAAACTGTTTTTT. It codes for CASSRLGNRNEKLFF.

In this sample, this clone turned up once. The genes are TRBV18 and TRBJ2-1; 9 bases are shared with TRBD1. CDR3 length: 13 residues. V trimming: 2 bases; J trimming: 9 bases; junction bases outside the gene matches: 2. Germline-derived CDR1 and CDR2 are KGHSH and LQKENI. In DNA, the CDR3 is TGTGCCAGCTCACCAGAGGGACAGGGTGAGCAGTTCTTC. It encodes CASSPEGQGEQFF.

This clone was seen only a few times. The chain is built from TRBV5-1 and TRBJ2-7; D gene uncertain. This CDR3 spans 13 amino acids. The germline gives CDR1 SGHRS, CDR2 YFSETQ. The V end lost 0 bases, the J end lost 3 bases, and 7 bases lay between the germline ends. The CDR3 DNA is TGCGCCAGCAGCTTGGACAATCTCTACGAGCAGTACTTC. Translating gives CASSLDNLYEQYF.

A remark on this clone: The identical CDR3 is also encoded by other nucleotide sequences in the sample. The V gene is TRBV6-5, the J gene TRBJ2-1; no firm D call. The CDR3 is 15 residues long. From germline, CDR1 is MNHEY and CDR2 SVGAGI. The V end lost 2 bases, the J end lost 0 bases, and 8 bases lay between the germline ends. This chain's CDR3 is CASSYTRSSYNEQFF. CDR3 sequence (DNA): TGTGCCAGCAGTTACACGAGGAGCTCCTACAATGAGCAGTTCTTC.

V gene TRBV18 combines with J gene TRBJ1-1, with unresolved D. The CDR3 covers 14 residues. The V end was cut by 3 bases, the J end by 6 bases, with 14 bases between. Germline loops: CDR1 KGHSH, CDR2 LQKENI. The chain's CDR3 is CASSPTTHKAEAFF. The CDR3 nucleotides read TGTGCCAGCTCACCCACCACACACAAGGCTGAAGCTTTCTTT. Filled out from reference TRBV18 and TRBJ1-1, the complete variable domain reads NAGVMQNPRHLVRRRGQEARLRCSPMKGHSHVYWYRQLPEEGLKFMVYLQKENIIDESGMPKERFSAEFPKEGPSILRIQQVVRGDSAAYFCASSPTTHKAEAFFGQGTRLTVV.

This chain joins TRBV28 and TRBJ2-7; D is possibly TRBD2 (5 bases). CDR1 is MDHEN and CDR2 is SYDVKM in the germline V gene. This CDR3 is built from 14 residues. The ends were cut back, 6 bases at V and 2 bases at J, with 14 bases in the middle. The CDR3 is CASRAAEEAYEQYF. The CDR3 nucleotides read TGTGCCAGCAGGGCCGCGGAGGAGGCCTACGAGCAGTACTTC.

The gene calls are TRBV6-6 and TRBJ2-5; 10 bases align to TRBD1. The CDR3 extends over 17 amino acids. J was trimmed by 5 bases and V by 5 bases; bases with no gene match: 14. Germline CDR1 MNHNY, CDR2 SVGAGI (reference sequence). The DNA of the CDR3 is TGTGCCAGCAGTCGTACCGGGACAGGGGCTTTAGGGGAGACCCAGTACTTC. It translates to CASSRTGTGALGETQYF.

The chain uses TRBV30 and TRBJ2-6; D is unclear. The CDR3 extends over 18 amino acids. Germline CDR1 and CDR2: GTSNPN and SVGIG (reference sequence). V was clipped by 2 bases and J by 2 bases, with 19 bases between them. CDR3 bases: TGTGCCTGGAGTAGTGGGCACCAACCCCCCGCTGGGGCCAACGTCCTGACTTTC. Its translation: CAWSSGHQPPAGANVLTF.

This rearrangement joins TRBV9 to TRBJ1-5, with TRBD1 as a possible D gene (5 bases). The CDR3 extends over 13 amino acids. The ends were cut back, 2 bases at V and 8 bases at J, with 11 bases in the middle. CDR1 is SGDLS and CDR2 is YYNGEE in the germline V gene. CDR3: CASSVVGEEPQHF. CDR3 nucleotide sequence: TGTGCCAGCAGCGTTGTGGGGGAAGAGCCCCAGCATTTT.

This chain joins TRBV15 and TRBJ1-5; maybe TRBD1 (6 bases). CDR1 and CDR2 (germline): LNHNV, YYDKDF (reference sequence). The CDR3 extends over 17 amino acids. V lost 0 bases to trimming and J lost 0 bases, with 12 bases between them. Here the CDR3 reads CATSRDPDSYSNQPQHF. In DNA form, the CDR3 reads TGTGCCACCAGCAGAGATCCGGACAGCTATAGCAATCAGCCCCAGCATTTT.

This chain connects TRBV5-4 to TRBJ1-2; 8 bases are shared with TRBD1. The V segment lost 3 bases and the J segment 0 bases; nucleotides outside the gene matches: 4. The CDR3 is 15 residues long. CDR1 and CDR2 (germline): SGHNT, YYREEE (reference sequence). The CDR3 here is CASSSRTGTNYGYTF. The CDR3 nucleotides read TGTGCCAGCAGCTCAAGGACAGGGACTAACTATGGCTACACCTTC.

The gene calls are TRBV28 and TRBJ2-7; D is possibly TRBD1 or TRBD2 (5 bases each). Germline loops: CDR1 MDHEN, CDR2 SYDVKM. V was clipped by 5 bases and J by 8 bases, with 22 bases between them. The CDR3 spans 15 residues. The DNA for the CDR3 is TGTGCCAGCAGTGGGGGAGTGGGCCACGAAGATAAGCAGTACTTC. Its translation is CASSGGVGHEDKQYF.

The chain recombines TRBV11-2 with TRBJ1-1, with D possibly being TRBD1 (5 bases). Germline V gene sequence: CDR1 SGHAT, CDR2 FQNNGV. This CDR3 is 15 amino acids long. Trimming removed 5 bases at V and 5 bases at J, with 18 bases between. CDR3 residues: CASSPFGAQGTEAFF. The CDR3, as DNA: TGTGCCAGCAGCCCATTTGGGGCCCAAGGGACTGAAGCTTTCTTT.

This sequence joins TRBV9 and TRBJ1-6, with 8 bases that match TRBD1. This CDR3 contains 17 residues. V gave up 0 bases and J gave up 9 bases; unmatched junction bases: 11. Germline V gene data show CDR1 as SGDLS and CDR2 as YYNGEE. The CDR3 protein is CASSVALDRAEVSPLHF. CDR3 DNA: TGTGCCAGCAGCGTAGCCCTGGACAGGGCAGAAGTTTCACCCCTCCACTTT. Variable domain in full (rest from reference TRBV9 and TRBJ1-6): DSGVTQTPKHLITATGQRVTLRCSPRSGDLSVYWYQQSLDQGLQFLIQYYNGEERAKGNILERFSAQQFPDLHSELNLSSLELGDSALYFCASSVALDRAEVSPLHFGNGTRLTVT.

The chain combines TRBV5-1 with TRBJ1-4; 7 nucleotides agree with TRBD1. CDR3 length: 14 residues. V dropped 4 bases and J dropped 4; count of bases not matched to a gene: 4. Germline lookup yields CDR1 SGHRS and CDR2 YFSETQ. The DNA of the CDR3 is TGCGCCAGCAGCCGGGACAGCTATAATGAAAAACTGTTTTTT. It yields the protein CASSRDSYNEKLFF.

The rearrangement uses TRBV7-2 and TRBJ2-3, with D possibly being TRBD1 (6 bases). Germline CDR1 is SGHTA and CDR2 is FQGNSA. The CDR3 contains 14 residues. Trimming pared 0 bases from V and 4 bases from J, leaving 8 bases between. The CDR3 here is CASSLAQGPDTQYF. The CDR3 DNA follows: TGTGCCAGCAGCTTAGCGCAGGGGCCAGATACGCAGTATTTT.

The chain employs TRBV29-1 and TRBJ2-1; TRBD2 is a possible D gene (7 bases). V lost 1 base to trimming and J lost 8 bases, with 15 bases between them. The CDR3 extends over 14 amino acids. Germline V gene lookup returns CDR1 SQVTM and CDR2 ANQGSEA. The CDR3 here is CSVEAGEGNDEQFF. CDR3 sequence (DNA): TGCAGCGTTGAAGCAGGGGAGGGAAACGATGAGCAGTTCTTC.

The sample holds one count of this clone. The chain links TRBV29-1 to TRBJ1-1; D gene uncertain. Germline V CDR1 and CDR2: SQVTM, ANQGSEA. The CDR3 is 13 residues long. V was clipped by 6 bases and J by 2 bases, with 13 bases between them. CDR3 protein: CSVGGETNTEAFF. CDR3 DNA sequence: TGCAGCGTCGGAGGTGAAACCAACACTGAAGCTTTCTTT.

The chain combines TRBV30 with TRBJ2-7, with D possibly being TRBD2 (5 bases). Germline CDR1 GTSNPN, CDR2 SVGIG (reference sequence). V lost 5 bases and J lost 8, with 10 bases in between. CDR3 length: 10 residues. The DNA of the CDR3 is TGTGCCTGGGGAAGGGAGAAGCAGTACTTC. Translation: CAWGREKQYF.

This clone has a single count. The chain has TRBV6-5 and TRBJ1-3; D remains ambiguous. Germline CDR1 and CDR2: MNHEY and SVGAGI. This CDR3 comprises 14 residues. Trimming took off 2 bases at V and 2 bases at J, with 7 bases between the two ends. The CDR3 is CASSYRGTGNTIYF. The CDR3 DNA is TGTGCCAGCAGTTACCGGGGAACTGGAAACACCATATATTTT.

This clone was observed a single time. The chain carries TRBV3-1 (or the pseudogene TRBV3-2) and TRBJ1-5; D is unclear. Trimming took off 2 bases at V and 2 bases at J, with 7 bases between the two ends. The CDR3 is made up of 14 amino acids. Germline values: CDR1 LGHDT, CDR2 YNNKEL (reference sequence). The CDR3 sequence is CASSQRAGNQPQHF. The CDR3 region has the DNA TGTGCCAGCAGCCAACGGGCGGGCAATCAGCCCCAGCATTTT.

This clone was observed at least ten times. In DNA, the CDR3 is TGTGCCAGCAGCTCCCTGGTTGACGAGCAGTACTTC. Its protein product is CASSSLVDEQYF. The chain couples TRBV11-2 to TRBJ2-7; D not certain. Germline values: CDR1 SGHAT, CDR2 FQNNGV. The germline V and J ends were trimmed by 4 bases and 5 bases, with 9 bases remaining between them. This CDR3 comprises 12 residues.